This T cell receptor (beta chain) was profiled in a study of lymphopenia after photon versus proton radiotherapy. The study, taken as a whole, reports: Post-nadir diversity loss with photons came from oligoclonal expansion, particularly CD8+ Temra cells. Authors raise, but do not show, better survival with proton therapy. In patients who died, overall survival fell as post-nadir TCR diversity dropped more.

The method was immunoSEQ multiplex PCR; TCRdb's version includes in-frame clones alone and lacks a portion of them. The sample holds over 50,000 clones, approximately 83% seen once. Germline lookup yields CDR1 LGHNA and CDR2 YSLEER. V lost 0 bases and J lost 1, with 9 bases in between. The CDR3 sequence is 16 residues long. This clone occurred a few times. What it recognizes is unknown. The chain recombines TRBV4-3 with TRBJ2-2; D gene ambiguous. The sample consisted of peripheral blood, taken from a patient treated with photon-based radiotherapy. The receptor comes from a man aged 40-49 years with gastric cancer. The CDR3 loop is CASSQDRFQNTGELFF. The DNA for the CDR3 is TGCGCCAGCAGCCAAGATAGGTTTCAGAACACCGGGGAGCTGTTTTTT.